Each of the 5 T cell receptor beta chains below was sequenced from the same sample in a study of circulating and synovial CD4+ cells in juvenile arthritis. TCRdb's table, derived via immunoSEQ multiplex PCR, lists solely in-frame clones and lacks some. The sample yields about 3,800 clones, roughly 83% seen once. Sequences were obtained from CD4+ T cells from synovial fluid. The origin of the receptors is a human donor with juvenile idiopathic arthritis.

This chain links TRBV15 with TRBJ2-7; no clear D. Looked up from germline, CDR1 is LNHNV and CDR2 is YYDKDF (reference sequence). The CDR3 is made up of 13 amino acids. V was clipped by 0 bases and J by 5 bases, with 8 bases between them. CDR3 sequence reads: CATSRDPLNEQYF. Written as DNA, the CDR3 is TGTGCCACCAGCAGAGATCCACTTAACGAGCAGTACTTC.

This rearrangement joins TRBV29-1 to TRBJ2-3, with D possibly TRBD2 on 6 matching bases. CDR1 SQVTM and CDR2 ANQGSEA come from the germline V gene. Trimming removed 5 bases at V and 0 bases at J, with 15 bases between. The length of the CDR3 is 15 residues. CDR3 region: CSVLILGTSTDTQYF. The CDR3 DNA follows: TGCAGCGTTTTAATACTCGGGACTAGCACAGATACGCAGTATTTT.

The rearrangement uses TRBV6-5 and TRBJ2-7, with 9 positions matching TRBD1. The CDR3 covers 14 residues. V lost 8 bases, J lost 2 bases, and 7 bases stayed unmatched. Germline assignment: CDR1 MNHEY and CDR2 SVGAGI. CDR3 residues: CASRGTGTAYEQYF. CDR3 DNA sequence: TGTGCCAGCCGGGGGACAGGGACGGCCTACGAGCAGTACTTC.

This sequence joins TRBV7-6 and TRBJ2-7, with unresolved D. The CDR3 length is 13 residues. Looked up from germline, CDR1 is SGHVS and CDR2 is FNYEAQ. The V end lost 5 bases, the J end lost 4 bases, and 12 bases lay between the germline ends. The CDR3 nucleotides read TGTGCCAGCAGCCCGCGACTTCGTTACGAGCAGTACTTC. Protein sequence: CASSPRLRYEQYF.

The chain recombines TRBV5-1 with TRBJ1-1, with a tentative D call TRBD1 (5 bases). The germline CDR1 and CDR2 sequences are SGHRS and YFSETQ. The CDR3 is 16 residues long. V lost 0 bases to trimming and J lost 13 bases, with 25 bases between them. The CDR3 region has the DNA TGCGCCAGCAGCTTGGCCGACTCGCAGGGTGGGGAAATAGTTTTCTTT. Its protein product is CASSLADSQGGEIVFF.